This TCR beta chain was identified in a study of shared T cell receptors in the human thymus. The data were produced by immunoSEQ multiplex PCR, yet TCRdb's version contains in-frame clones alone and is incomplete. This sample carries about 660,000 clones, over 75% of them seen once, and the ten largest clones take 0.0094%. The CDR3 totals 19 residues. Trimming at V came to 5 bases and at J to 1 base, leaving 19 bases not matched to a gene. Germline CDR1 SGHNT, CDR2 YYREEE (reference sequence). The data were also submitted as part of a second study, on human thymus T cells.

The clonotype comes from a boy younger than two with a congenital heart defect. The chain carries TRBV5-4 and TRBJ2-3; 7 nucleotides line up with TRBD2. The sequenced sample was thymocytes. CDR3 nucleotides: TGTGCCAGCAGATATTTGGTGGGATCAGCGGGACGGGGCACAGATACGCAGTATTTT. Protein: CASRYLVGSAGRGTDTQYF.